These T cell receptor beta chains were read from a single sample in a study of monozygotic twins with inflammatory bowel disease. Reanalyzing the 5' RACE reads, TCRdb keeps one entry per CDR3 protein, without DNA. The listing contains 88,000 or so distinct CDR3 sequences. The sequenced sample consisted of blood. These receptors all come from a human donor with ulcerative colitis or Crohn's disease, or a healthy co-twin of an affected twin (not recorded which). CDR3s include the opening cysteine and the closing phenylalanine or tryptophan. The order of the fields is J gene, V gene, CDR3 protein.

TRBJ1-4	TRBV20-1	CSARGRGPREKLFF
TRBJ1-2	TRBV13	CASSLQTGRLYGYTF
TRBJ1-5	TRBV19	CASKRNSPNQPQHF
TRBJ1-2	TRBV7-2	CASSLDKQGTNYGYTF
TRBJ2-1	TRBV4-2	CASSQLGSEQFF
TRBJ1-5	TRBV5-5	CASSLGAGGARRPQHF
TRBJ2-1	TRBV7-2	CASSLDGGGNEQFF
TRBJ1-6	TRBV18	CASSTLGRANSPLHF
TRBJ1-5	TRBV6-1	CASSERLLGNQPQHF
TRBJ2-2	TRBV19	CASSIYGRRMNTGELFF
TRBJ2-5	TRBV10-3	CAISRQGAVETQYF
TRBJ1-1	TRBV5-5	CASSYRAGGYNTEAFF
TRBJ1-2	TRBV9	CASSVGASVRDRYYGYTF
TRBJ2-4	TRBV3-1	CASSQPGQAKNIQYF
TRBJ2-2	TRBV5-1	CASSPRSMGSNTGELFF
TRBJ2-7	TRBV2	CASGRESSYEQYF
TRBJ1-5	TRBV12-3/TRBV12-4	CASSSHGGLTQPQHF
TRBJ2-1	TRBV7-9	CASSSVLAGPYNEQFF
TRBJ2-3	TRBV11-2	CASSLVGVHDTQYF
TRBJ1-2	TRBV2	CASSAGSYGYTF
TRBJ2-3	TRBV7-2	CASSLGSRLAGGPVSTDTQYF
TRBJ2-1	TRBV12-3/TRBV12-4	CASSWGDRGGKEQFF
TRBJ2-7	TRBV6-5	CASSWSGSNEQYF
TRBJ1-3	TRBV5-4	CASSRTGNGNTIYF
TRBJ2-5	TRBV6-1	CASSEFRSGGQGTQYF
TRBJ1-2	TRBV19	CASTLDRDYGYTF
TRBJ2-2	TRBV7-9	CASSLKTGSAGELFF
TRBJ2-5	TRBV5-6	CASSWDRAETQYF
TRBJ1-1	TRBV11-1	CASSLQGQLPTSMNTEAFF